This T cell receptor beta chain was recovered during a study of OX40 agonist ivuxolimab in advanced cancers. About the study: The dose-escalation cohort was around 83% male, with a mean age of around 60 years, ranging roughly 23 to 79. A partial response was reached by three patients: one with hepatocellular carcinoma and two with cutaneous melanoma. Study results and caveats: Doses of 0.1 to 3.0 mg/kg were accompanied by clonal expansion of CD4+ and CD8+ blood T cells by week 6. Some of the lowest clonal expansion was seen in partial responders at 0.1-3.0 mg/kg.

The sample holds one count of this clone. Its target is not known. This CDR3 has 13 amino acids. Trimming pared 2 bases from V and 9 bases from J, leaving 14 bases between. CDR1 MNHNY and CDR2 SVGAGI come from the germline V gene (reference sequence). Measured with immunoSEQ multiplex PCR; TCRdb has only the in-frame clones, and not every one. The sample holds about 60,000 clones; over 80% are singletons and the top ten take 1.5% to 2%. The TCR was taken from an adult with an advanced solid tumor such as melanoma, head and neck, liver or kidney cancer. The input for sequencing was CD4+ or CD8+ T cells sorted from blood, taken in a trial of the OX40 agonist ivuxolimab. This chain uses TRBV6-6 with TRBJ2-7; possible D gene TRBD2, 5 bases. The CDR3 region is CASSYPEERLQYF. CDR3 nucleotide sequence: TGTGCCAGCAGTTACCCTGAGGAGCGGCTGCAGTACTTC.